The source of this T cell receptor (beta chain) is a study of CD8+ T cells in alopecia areata. TCR sequencing used cDNA made by reverse transcription of extracted RNA. The table came from immunoSEQ multiplex PCR; TCRdb's copy has only in-frame clones and leaves some out. The table lists 120,000 or so clones, around 45% of them singletons. This clone has just a few counts. Using a FACSAria, the CD4+ and CD8+ T cells were sorted from the PBMCs. The CDR3 consists of 13 residues. Germline assignment: CDR1 ENHRY and CDR2 SYGVKD. The ends were cut back, 0 bases at V and 7 bases at J, with 7 bases in the middle.

The origin of this receptor is a human donor with alopecia areata. The sequencing input was NKG2D-low CD8+ T cells sorted from blood. The chain employs TRBV10-3 and TRBJ2-4, with D perhaps TRBD2 (6 bases). CDR3 residues: CAISESSGNIQYF. CDR3 in DNA: TGTGCCATCAGTGAGTCGAGCGGGAACATTCAGTACTTC.